This TCR beta chain was identified during a study of blood T cells in healthy people across ages. General study points: There was a strong correlation between TCR beta diversity and naive T cell percentage.

A J-beta primer mix and a sample-barcoded 5' primer were used in a second PCR of about 7 to 12 cycles. TCRdb itself ran the 5' RACE reads through MiXCR, one entry per CDR3 protein. The profile shows over 1,300,000 distinct CDR3 sequences, approximately 59% of them singletons. This CDR3 contains 14 residues. Trimming cost V 6 bases and J 1 base; bases outside gene matches: 3. This clonotype has a count of ten or more. Its target is unknown. The authors drew about 9.5 milliliters of peripheral blood from each donor. The receptor's source is a young man in good health. This chain uses TRBV12-3 or TRBV12-4 with TRBJ2-3; 8 bases are shared with TRBD2. Input material: blood. CDR3 sequence reads: CASSPAGGTDTQYF. The CDR3 DNA is TGTGCCAGCAGCCCAGCGGGGGGCACAGATACGCAGTATTTT.